Following are 18 T cell receptor beta chains from one sample sequenced in a study of shared clonotypes between healthy human individuals. Generated by immunoSEQ multiplex PCR, the TCRdb table keeps only in-frame clones and is missing some. Of approximately 320,000 clones in the sample, around two thirds were seen once. Source material: memory CD4+ T cells sorted from blood. The subset is: CD45RA-negative fraction. These receptors were obtained from a man between 25 and 39 years old in good health.

The chain links TRBV13 to TRBJ2-7; D is ambiguous. V was clipped by 4 bases and J by 2 bases, with 9 bases between them. The CDR3 length is 13 residues. Germline V lookup: CDR1 PRHDT, CDR2 FYEKMQ (reference sequence). The DNA for the CDR3 is TGTGCCAGCAGCTGGGGATCGACCTACGAGCAGTACTTC. This encodes CASSWGSTYEQYF.

The chain couples TRBV2 to TRBJ2-7; D not certain. V lost 7 bases to trimming and J lost 6 bases, with 19 bases between them. CDR1 and CDR2 from the germline V gene are SNHLY and FYNNEI. The CDR3 has 14 amino acids. The CDR3 protein is CASKTVRGTVEQYF. The DNA of the CDR3 is TGTGCCAGCAAAACCGTTCGCGGCACGGTCGAGCAGTACTTC.

The rearrangement uses TRBV6-6 and TRBJ2-7; D might be TRBD2 (5 bases). In germline, CDR1 is MNHNY, CDR2 SVGAGI (reference sequence). The CDR3 has 11 amino acids. Trimming removed 6 bases from V and 2 bases from J, with 5 bases in between. The CDR3 here is CASSGAYEQYF. DNA for the CDR3: TGTGCCAGCAGCGGGGCCTACGAGCAGTACTTC.

CDR3 sequence (DNA): TGTGCCAGCAGCCAAGTAGGCCGGGGAAAGCATCAGCCCCAGCATTTT. This encodes CASSQVGRGKHQPQHF. This chain links TRBV14 with TRBJ1-5; D not resolved. V shed 1 base and J shed 5 bases, with 15 bases lying between them. Germline V gives CDR1 SGHDN, CDR2 FVKESK. The CDR3 is 16 residues long.

This chain joins TRBV25-1 and TRBJ2-4; D is ambiguous. CDR3 length: 12 residues. V was trimmed by 3 bases and J by 7 bases, leaving 7 bases between them. The germline V gene encodes CDR1 MGHDK and CDR2 SYGVNS. CDR3 sequence reads: CASSDFKNIQYF. Here the CDR3 DNA reads TGTGCCAGCAGTGATTTTAAGAACATTCAGTACTTC.

The V call is TRBV7-2, the J call TRBJ2-7, with 8 bases matching TRBD2. Looked up from germline, CDR1 is SGHTA and CDR2 is FQGNSA. After removal of 5 bases from V and 4 bases from J, the junction contained 10 bases not matched to a gene. The CDR3 has 15 residues. The CDR3 spells CASSSAGLAGYEQYF. In DNA, the CDR3 is TGTGCCAGCAGCAGCGCAGGACTAGCTGGGTACGAGCAGTACTTC.

The table lists this clone with a few counts. Written as DNA, the CDR3 is TGTGCCATCCTTCCCACTCAGTCGGGGACCCAGTACTTC. Translation: CAILPTQSGTQYF. The genes are TRBV6-1 and TRBJ2-5, with D hard to call. The V end lost 10 bases, the J end lost 7 bases, and 19 bases lay between the germline ends. Germline values: CDR1 MNHNS, CDR2 SASEGT. CDR3 length equals 13 residues.

This chain links TRBV2 with TRBJ1-3; D unresolved. CDR1 is SNHLY and CDR2 is FYNNEI in the germline V gene. The CDR3 consists of 15 residues. Between the trimmed V and J ends, which lost 6 bases and 3 bases, there was a span of 15 bases. CDR3 amino acids: CASSDREFGGNTIYF. DNA of the CDR3: TGTGCCAGCAGCGACCGGGAGTTCGGTGGAAACACCATATATTTT.

The chain has TRBV2 and TRBJ2-1; a possible D gene is TRBD2 (6 bases). Germline assignment: CDR1 SNHLY and CDR2 FYNNEI. The V gene lost 4 bases and the J gene lost 7 bases, with 17 bases spanning the gap. This CDR3 has 15 residues. Here the CDR3 reads CASSGKRAVMNEQFF. CDR3 sequence (DNA): TGTGCCAGCAGTGGAAAGCGGGCAGTCATGAATGAGCAGTTCTTC.

The V call is TRBV6-5, the J call TRBJ1-2; D gene uncertain. Per germline, CDR1 MNHEY and CDR2 SVGAGI. This CDR3 has 13 residues. V was trimmed by 6 bases and J by 2 bases, leaving 10 bases between them. CDR3 residues: CASRQGRNYGYTF. DNA of the CDR3: TGTGCCAGCAGACAAGGACGGAACTATGGCTACACCTTC.

V usage is TRBV7-2 and J usage is TRBJ2-1; D is ambiguous. V was trimmed by 6 bases and J by 7 bases, leaving 10 bases between them. The germline CDR1 and CDR2 sequences are SGHTA and FQGNSA. CDR3 length: 12 amino acids. CDR3 sequence (DNA): TGTGCCAGCAGGCAGAATAGGAATGAGCAGTTCTTC. This gives the protein CASRQNRNEQFF.

The chain recombines TRBV28 with TRBJ2-3; D may be TRBD1 or TRBD2 (5 bases each). Between the trimmed V and J ends, which lost 8 bases and 3 bases, there was a span of 6 bases. CDR3 length: 11 residues. Looked up from germline, CDR1 is MDHEN and CDR2 is SYDVKM. This CDR3 is CASWGTDTQYF. The CDR3 DNA is TGTGCCAGCTGGGGGACAGATACGCAGTATTTT.

The V gene is TRBV10-1, the J gene TRBJ2-3, with a tentative D call TRBD1 (6 bases). V lost 6 bases to trimming and J lost 0 bases, with 16 bases between them. In germline, CDR1 is WNHNN, CDR2 SYGVQD (reference sequence). The CDR3 contains 16 residues. The CDR3 reads CASSPGTPTSTDTQYF. In nucleotides, the CDR3 is TGCGCCAGCAGCCCTGGGACACCCACTAGCACAGATACGCAGTATTTT.

There are a few counts of this clone. This CDR3 is also generated by other DNA sequences in the sample. The rearrangement joins TRBV5-6 to TRBJ1-5; D not resolved. CDR1 SGHDT and CDR2 YYEEEE come from the germline V gene. Trimming took off 0 bases at V and 3 bases at J, with 10 bases between the two ends. The CDR3 covers 15 residues. DNA for the CDR3: TGTGCCAGCAGCTTGGCCGGGCGTCCCAATCAGCCCCAGCATTTT. Translated: CASSLAGRPNQPQHF.

The rearrangement uses TRBV10-1 and TRBJ2-5, with 9 bases identical to TRBD2. With 9 bases clipped from V and 1 base from J, the junction kept 3 bases outside the gene matches. Per the germline V gene, CDR1 is WNHNN and CDR2 is SYGVQD (reference sequence). This CDR3 has 13 amino acids. CDR3 region: CASPGLAQETQYF. CDR3 nucleotide sequence: TGCGCCAGTCCGGGACTAGCCCAAGAGACCCAGTACTTC.

A single count supports this clone. The genes are TRBV5-4 and TRBJ2-3; 16 bases are a match to TRBD2. The germline V gene encodes CDR1 SGHNT and CDR2 YYREEE (reference sequence). V was clipped by 4 bases and J by 0 bases; unmatched bases: 5. The CDR3 runs to 18 residues. In DNA form, the CDR3 reads TGTGCCAGCAGCCCGGGACTAGCGGGAGGGAGGAGCACAGATACGCAGTATTTT. Translating it yields CASSPGLAGGRSTDTQYF.

The chain has TRBV7-6 and TRBJ2-7, with D hard to call. Trimming took off 2 bases at V and 10 bases at J, with 18 bases between the two ends. The CDR3 length is 14 residues. Per the germline V gene, CDR1 is SGHVS and CDR2 is FNYEAQ. Here the CDR3 reads CASSLYAYNEEQYF. Written as DNA, the CDR3 is TGTGCCAGCAGCTTATACGCCTATAATGAGGAACAGTACTTC. The whole variable domain, filled in from reference TRBV7-6 and TRBJ2-7, reads GAGVSQSPRYKVTKRGQDVALRCDPISGHVSLYWYRQALGQGPEFLTYFNYEAQQDKSGLPNDRFSAERPEGSISTLTIQRTEQRDSAMYRCASSLYAYNEEQYFGPGTRLTVT.

The rearrangement joins TRBV11-3 to TRBJ2-2; 8 nucleotides align to TRBD2. The V segment lost 3 bases and the J segment 2 bases; nucleotides outside the gene matches: 2. This CDR3 contains 15 residues. CDR1 and CDR2 from the germline V gene are SGHNT and YENEEA. CDR3 DNA: TGTGCCAGCAGCTTTAGCGGGACTAACACCGGGGAGCTGTTTTTT. It translates to CASSFSGTNTGELFF.